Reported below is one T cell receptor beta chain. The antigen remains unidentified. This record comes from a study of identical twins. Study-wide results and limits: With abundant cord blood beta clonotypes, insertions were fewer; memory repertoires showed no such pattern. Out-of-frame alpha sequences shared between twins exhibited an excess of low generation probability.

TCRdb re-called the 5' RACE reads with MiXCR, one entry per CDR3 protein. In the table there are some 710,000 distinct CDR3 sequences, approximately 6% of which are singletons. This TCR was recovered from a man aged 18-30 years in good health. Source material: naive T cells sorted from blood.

The CDR3 protein is CATSDFQAEAFF. The CDR3 bases are TGTGCCACCAGTGATTTCCAGGCTGAAGCTTTCTTT. V gene TRBV24-1 combines with J gene TRBJ1-1; D is undetermined. The V end lost 1 base, the J end lost 6 bases, and 5 bases lay between the germline ends. From germline, CDR1 is KGHDR and CDR2 SFDVKD. The CDR3 totals 12 residues.